This T cell receptor (beta chain) was recovered during a study of T cells in Graves' hyperthyroidism and ophthalmopathy. Findings and limits, study-wide: The model foresaw ophthalmopathy a median around 6.4 months prior to onset.

With regard to this clonotype: Its specificity is unknown.

The V gene lost 0 bases and the J gene lost 6 bases, with 11 bases spanning the gap. The germline gives CDR1 KGHSH, CDR2 LQKENI. This CDR3 contains 14 residues. Authors of the study amplified TCR beta CDR3 regions from RNA transcripts. In the first-round RT-PCR of the TCR CDR3, the HTBI primer set was used. In TCRdb, the multiplex PCR reads were re-called with MiXCR into one record per CDR3 protein. In the table there are some 530,000 distinct CDR3 sequences, 22% of which are singletons. The sequencing input was blood. The sequence was collected from a woman between 70 and 85 years old with Graves' ophthalmopathy. The gene calls are TRBV18 and TRBJ2-5; D gene unclear. The CDR3 reads CASSPPSQRQTQYF. DNA for the CDR3: TGTGCCAGCTCACCACCGTCCCAACGGCAGACCCAGTACTTC.